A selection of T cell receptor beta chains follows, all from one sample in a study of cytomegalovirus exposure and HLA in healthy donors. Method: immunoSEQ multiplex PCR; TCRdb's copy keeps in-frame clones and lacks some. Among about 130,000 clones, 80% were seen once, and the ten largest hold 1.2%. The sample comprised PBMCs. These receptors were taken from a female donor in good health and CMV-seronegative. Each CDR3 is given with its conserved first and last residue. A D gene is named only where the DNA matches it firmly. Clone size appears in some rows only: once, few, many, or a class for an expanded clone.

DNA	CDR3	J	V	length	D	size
TGCGCCAGCAGCCCCCGTGCAGGATCGGGGGAGCTGTTTTTT	CASSPRAGSGELFF	TRBJ2-2	TRBV4-1	14	.	.
TGTGCCAGCTCGGAGACGACAGGGGGCTCAGATACGCAGTATTTT	CASSETTGGSDTQYF	TRBJ2-3	TRBV18	15	TRBD1	.
TGTGCCAGCAGAGAGCTAGCGGAGACCCAAGAGACCCAGTACTTC	CASRELAETQETQYF	TRBJ2-5	TRBV5-8	15	TRBD2	.
TGTGCCAGCAGTCAGGGGCGATCCTCCTACAATGAGCAGTTCTTC	CASSQGRSSYNEQFF	TRBJ2-1	TRBV2	15	.	.
TGTGCCAGCAGCCCGGGACTAGCGGCGGTCTACGAGCAGTACTTC	CASSPGLAAVYEQYF	TRBJ2-7	TRBV14	15	TRBD2	.
TGTGCCAGCAGTTCTGGACTAGCGGGGGTAGAGACCCAGTACTTC	CASSSGLAGVETQYF	TRBJ2-5	TRBV6-5	15	TRBD2	once
TGTGCCAGCAGCTTAACCGGGGGGCTAGGGCCTAGGCAGTACTTC	CASSLTGGLGPRQYF	TRBJ2-7	TRBV7-9	15	.	.
TGCGCCAGCAGTGAGTCGACAGGGGTGGGAAACATTCAGTACTTC	CASSESTGVGNIQYF	TRBJ2-4	TRBV10-1	15	TRBD1	.
TGTGCCAGCAGCCCGACGGGACTAGCGGACTACAATGAGCAGTTCTTC	CASSPTGLADYNEQFF	TRBJ2-1	TRBV7-9	16	TRBD2	.
TGTGCCAGCAGTTTAGGATGGGGTCTGGGACACCACTACGAGCAGTACTTC	CASSLGWGLGHHYEQYF	TRBJ2-7	TRBV28	17	.	.
TGTGCCAGCAGTGGTCTAGTGCCGCCCTATGGCTACACCTTC	CASSGLVPPYGYTF	TRBJ1-2	TRBV2	14	.	.
TGCGCCAGCAGCCAGTGGCCGTTGGCGGGGAGCTACGAGCAGTACTTC	CASSQWPLAGSYEQYF	TRBJ2-7	TRBV4-1	16	.	.
TGTGCCAGCTCACCAAGTACAGGGCGTGAGACCCAGTACTTC	CASSPSTGRETQYF	TRBJ2-5	TRBV18	14	.	.
TGTGCCAGCAGTTTATGGGGACAGGGGGCTATTCAGCCCCAGCATTTT	CASSLWGQGAIQPQHF	TRBJ1-5	TRBV28	16	TRBD1	.
TGTGCCAGCAGTTTACCTGACAGGAACAAAGCGGGAGCTGATCACGGGGAGCTGTTTTTT	CASSLPDRNKAGADHGELFF	TRBJ2-2	TRBV28	20	TRBD2	.
TGTGCCAACAGCAAACTAGCGGGGATCTCCTACGAGCAGTACTTC	CANSKLAGISYEQYF	TRBJ2-7	TRBV27	15	TRBD2	once
TGTGCCACCAGCACCCGAGATACGCAGTATTTT	CATSTRDTQYF	TRBJ2-3	TRBV15	11	.	.
TGTGCCAGCTCCCAGAGACAGAAAGAGACCCAGTACTTC	CASSQRQKETQYF	TRBJ2-5	TRBV18	13	.	.
TGTGCCAGCAGCAAAGTGGGCAGCGGGAGGTGGGAGACCCAGTACTTC	CASSKVGSGRWETQYF	TRBJ2-5	TRBV21-1	16	.	.
TGTGCCAGCAGCTCGACTAGCGTGTGGGATGAGCAGTTCTTC	CASSSTSVWDEQFF	TRBJ2-1	TRBV7-3	14	TRBD2	.
TGTGCCAGCAGAGGGACAGGGGGCGCGGGGGCTTTCTTT	CASRGTGGAGAFF	TRBJ1-1	TRBV7-9	13	TRBD1	.
TGTGCCAGCAGTGATGGGACAGGGGCGTCCTACGAGCAGTACTTC	CASSDGTGASYEQYF	TRBJ2-7	TRBV6-1	15	TRBD1	.
TGTGCCAGCAGCTTCTACAGAGACCCTAACTATGGCTACACCTTC	CASSFYRDPNYGYTF	TRBJ1-2	TRBV5-5	15	.	.
TGCGCCAGCAGCCCTCGGGGAACTGAAGCTTTCTTT	CASSPRGTEAFF	TRBJ1-1	TRBV4-1	12	.	.
TGTGCCACCAGCAGAACAGGTTCGTCGTACGAGCAGTACTTC	CATSRTGSSYEQYF	TRBJ2-7	TRBV15	14	.	once
TGTGCCAGTACCCACCGGGACAGCCGTAGAAACACCATATATTTT	CASTHRDSRRNTIYF	TRBJ1-3	TRBV19	15	TRBD1	.
TGTGCCACCAGCGGGGCAAACTATGGCTACACCTTC	CATSGANYGYTF	TRBJ1-2	TRBV15	12	.	.